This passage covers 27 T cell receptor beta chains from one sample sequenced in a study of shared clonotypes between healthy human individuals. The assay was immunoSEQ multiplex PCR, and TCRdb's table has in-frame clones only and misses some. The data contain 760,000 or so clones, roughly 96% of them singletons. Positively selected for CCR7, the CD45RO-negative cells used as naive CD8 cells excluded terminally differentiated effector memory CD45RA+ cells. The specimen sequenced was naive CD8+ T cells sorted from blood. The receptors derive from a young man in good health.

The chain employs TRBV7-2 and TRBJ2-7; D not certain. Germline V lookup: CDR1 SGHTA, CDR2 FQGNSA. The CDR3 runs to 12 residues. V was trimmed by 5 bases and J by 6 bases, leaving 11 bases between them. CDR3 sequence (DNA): TGTGCCAGCAGCCCCGACCTGGGCGAGCAGTACTTC. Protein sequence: CASSPDLGEQYF. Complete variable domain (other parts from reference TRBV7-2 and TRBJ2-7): GAGVSQSPSNKVTEKGKDVELRCDPISGHTALYWYRQSLGQGLEFLIYFQGNSAPDKSGLPSDRFSAERTGGSVSTLTIQRTQQEDSAVYLCASSPDLGEQYFGPGTRLTVT.

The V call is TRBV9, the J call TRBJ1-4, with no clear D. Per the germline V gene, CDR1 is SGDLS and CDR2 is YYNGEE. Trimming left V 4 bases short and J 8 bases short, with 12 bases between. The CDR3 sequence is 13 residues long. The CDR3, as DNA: TGTGCCAGCAGCCCCTGGACCGGAGAAAAACTGTTTTTT. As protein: CASSPWTGEKLFF.

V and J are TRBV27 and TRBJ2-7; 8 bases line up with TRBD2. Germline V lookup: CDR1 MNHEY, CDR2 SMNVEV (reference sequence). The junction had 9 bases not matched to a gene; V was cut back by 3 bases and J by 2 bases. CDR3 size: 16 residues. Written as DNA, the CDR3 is TGTGCCAGCAGTTTCCTGGGGAGTAGCGGGACCTACGAGCAGTACTTC. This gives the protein CASSFLGSSGTYEQYF.

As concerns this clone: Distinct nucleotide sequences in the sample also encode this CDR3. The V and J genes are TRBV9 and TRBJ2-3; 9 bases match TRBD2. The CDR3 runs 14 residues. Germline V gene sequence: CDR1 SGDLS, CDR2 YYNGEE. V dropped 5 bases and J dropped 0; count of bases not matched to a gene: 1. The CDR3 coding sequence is TGTGCCAGCAGTAGCGGGAGAAGCACAGATACGCAGTATTTT. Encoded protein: CASSSGRSTDTQYF.

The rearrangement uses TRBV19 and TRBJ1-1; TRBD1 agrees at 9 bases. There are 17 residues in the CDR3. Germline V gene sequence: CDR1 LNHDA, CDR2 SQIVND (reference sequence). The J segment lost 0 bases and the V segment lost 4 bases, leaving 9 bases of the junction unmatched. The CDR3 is CASSTLGQGRMNTEAFF. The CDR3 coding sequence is TGTGCCAGTAGTACTCTGGGACAGGGAAGGATGAACACTGAAGCTTTCTTT.

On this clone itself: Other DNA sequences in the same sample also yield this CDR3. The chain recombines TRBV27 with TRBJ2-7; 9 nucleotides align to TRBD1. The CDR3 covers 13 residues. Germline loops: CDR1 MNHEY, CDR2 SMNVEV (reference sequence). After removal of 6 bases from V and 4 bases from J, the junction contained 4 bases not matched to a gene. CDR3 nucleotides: TGTGCCAGCAGGGGACAGGGAATGTACGAGCAGTACTTC. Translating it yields CASRGQGMYEQYF.

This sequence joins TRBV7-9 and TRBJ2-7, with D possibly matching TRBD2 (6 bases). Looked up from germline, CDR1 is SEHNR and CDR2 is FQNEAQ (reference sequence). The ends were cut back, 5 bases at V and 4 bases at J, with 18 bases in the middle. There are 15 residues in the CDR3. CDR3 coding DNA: TGTGCCAGCAGCCTCGGGCGGGACCCACCATACGAGCAGTACTTC. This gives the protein CASSLGRDPPYEQYF.

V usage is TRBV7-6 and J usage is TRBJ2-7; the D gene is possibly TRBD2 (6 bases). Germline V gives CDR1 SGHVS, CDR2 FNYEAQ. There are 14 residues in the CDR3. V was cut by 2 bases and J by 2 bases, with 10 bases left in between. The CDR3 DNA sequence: TGTGCCAGCAGCTTAACCGGGGGAACCTACGAGCAGTACTTC. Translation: CASSLTGGTYEQYF. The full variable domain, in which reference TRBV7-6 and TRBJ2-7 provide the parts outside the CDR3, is GAGVSQSPRYKVTKRGQDVALRCDPISGHVSLYWYRQALGQGPEFLTYFNYEAQQDKSGLPNDRFSAERPEGSISTLTIQRTEQRDSAMYRCASSLTGGTYEQYFGPGTRLTVT.

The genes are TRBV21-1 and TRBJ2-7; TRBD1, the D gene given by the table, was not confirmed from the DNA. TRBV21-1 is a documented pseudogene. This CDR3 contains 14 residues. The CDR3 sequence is CASSKTTGSNEQYF. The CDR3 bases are TGTGCCAGCAGCAAAACTACAGGGAGTAACGAGCAGTACTTC.

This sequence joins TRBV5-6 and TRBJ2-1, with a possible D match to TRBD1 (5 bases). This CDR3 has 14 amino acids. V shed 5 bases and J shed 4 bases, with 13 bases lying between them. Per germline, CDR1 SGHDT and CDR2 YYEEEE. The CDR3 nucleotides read TGTGCCAGCAGTTTGACAGTGGTGTACAATGAGCAGTTCTTC. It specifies CASSLTVVYNEQFF.

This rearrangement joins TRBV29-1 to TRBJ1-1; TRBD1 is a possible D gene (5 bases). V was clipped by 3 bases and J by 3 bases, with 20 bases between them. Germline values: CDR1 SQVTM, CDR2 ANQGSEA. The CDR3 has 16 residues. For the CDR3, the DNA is TGCAGCGTTGATGGGGTGGAGGGGACCCCGGACACTGAAGCTTTCTTT. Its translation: CSVDGVEGTPDTEAFF.

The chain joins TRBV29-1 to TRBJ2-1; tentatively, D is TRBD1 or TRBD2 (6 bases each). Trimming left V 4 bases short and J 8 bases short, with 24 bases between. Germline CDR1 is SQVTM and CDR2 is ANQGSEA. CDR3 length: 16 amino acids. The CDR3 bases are TGCAGCGTTGGGGGGGCTGATGGCAGGCAGTTCGATGAGCAGTTCTTC. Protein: CSVGGADGRQFDEQFF.

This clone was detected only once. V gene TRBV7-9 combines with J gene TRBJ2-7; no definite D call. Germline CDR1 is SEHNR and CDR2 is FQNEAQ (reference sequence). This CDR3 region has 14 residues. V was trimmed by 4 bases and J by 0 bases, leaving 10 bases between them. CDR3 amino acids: CASSSTVRSYEQYF. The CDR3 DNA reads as TGTGCCAGCAGCTCGACGGTACGCTCCTACGAGCAGTACTTC.

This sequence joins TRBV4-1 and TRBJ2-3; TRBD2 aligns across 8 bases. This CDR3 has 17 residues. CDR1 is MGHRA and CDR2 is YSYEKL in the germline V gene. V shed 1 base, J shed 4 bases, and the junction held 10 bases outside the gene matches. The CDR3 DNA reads TGCGCCAGCAGCCAAGTCCCCTCTAGCGGGCGCCCAGATACGCAGTATTTT. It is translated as CASSQVPSSGRPDTQYF.

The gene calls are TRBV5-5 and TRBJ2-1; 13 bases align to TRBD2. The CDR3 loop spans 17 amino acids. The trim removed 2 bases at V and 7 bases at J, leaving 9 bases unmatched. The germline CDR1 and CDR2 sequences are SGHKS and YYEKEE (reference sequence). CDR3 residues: CASSFGTSGMVKNEQFF. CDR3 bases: TGTGCCAGCAGCTTCGGGACTAGCGGGATGGTGAAAAATGAGCAGTTCTTC.

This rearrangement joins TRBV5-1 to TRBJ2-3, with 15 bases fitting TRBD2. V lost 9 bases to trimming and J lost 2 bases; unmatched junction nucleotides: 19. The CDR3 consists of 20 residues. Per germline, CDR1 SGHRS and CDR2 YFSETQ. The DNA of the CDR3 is TGCGCCACGTCCAGGGGGACTAGCGGGAGGTGGATTGACTACACAGATACGCAGTATTTT. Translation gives CATSRGTSGRWIDYTDTQYF.

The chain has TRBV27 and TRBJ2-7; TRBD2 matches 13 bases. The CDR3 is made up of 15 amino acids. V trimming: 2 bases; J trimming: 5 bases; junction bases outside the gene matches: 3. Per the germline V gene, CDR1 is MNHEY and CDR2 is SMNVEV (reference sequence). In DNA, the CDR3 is TGTGCCAGCAGTTTAGGGACTAGCGGGATAAACGAGCAGTACTTC. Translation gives CASSLGTSGINEQYF.

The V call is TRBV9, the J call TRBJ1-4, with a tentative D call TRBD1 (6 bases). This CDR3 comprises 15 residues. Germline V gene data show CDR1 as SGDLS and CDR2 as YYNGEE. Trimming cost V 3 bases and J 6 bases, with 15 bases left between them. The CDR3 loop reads CASSGVQGGDEKLFF. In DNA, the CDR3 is TGTGCCAGCAGCGGGGTACAGGGAGGGGATGAAAAACTGTTTTTT.

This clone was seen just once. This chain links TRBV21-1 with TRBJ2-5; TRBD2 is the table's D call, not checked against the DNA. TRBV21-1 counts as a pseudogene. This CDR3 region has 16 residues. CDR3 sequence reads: CASSKVMRAHQETQYF. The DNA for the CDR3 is TGTGCCAGCAGCAAAGTGATGAGGGCACACCAAGAGACCCAGTACTTC.

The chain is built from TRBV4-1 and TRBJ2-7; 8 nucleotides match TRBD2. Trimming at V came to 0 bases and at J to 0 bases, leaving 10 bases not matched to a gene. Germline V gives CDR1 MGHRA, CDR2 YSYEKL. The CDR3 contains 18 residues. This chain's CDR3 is CASSQDQASGYFSYEQYF. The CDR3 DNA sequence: TGCGCCAGCAGCCAAGATCAAGCTAGCGGGTACTTCTCCTACGAGCAGTACTTC.

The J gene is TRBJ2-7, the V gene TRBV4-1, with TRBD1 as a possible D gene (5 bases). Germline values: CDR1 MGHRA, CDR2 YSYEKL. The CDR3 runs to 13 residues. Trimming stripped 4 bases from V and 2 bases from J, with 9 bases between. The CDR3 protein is CASSLRQPYEQYF. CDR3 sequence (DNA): TGCGCCAGCAGCCTACGACAGCCCTACGAGCAGTACTTC.

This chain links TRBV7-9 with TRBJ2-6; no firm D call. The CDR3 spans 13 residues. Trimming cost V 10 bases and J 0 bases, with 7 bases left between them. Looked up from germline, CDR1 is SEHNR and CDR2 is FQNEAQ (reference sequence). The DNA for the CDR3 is TGTGCCATCCATAGCTCTGGGGCCAACGTCCTGACTTTC. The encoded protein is CAIHSSGANVLTF.

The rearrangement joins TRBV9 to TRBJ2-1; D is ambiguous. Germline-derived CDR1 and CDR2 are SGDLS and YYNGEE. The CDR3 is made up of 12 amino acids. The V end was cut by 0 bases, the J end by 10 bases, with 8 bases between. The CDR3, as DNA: TGTGCCAGCAGCGTAGACCAGACCGAGCAGTTCTTC. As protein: CASSVDQTEQFF.

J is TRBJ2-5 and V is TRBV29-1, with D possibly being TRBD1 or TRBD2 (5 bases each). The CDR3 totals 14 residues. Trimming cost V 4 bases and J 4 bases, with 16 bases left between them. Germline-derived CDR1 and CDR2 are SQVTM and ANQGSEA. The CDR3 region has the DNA TGCAGCGTTGGGTTTGTGGGGGAACGAGAGACCCAGTACTTC. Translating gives CSVGFVGERETQYF.

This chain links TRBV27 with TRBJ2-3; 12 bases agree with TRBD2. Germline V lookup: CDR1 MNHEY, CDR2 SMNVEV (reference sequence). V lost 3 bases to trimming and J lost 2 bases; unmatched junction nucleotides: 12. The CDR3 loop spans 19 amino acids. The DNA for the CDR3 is TGTGCCAGCAGTTTGGGGCTAGCGGGGGGGAGTGGGGTCACAGATACGCAGTATTTT. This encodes CASSLGLAGGSGVTDTQYF.

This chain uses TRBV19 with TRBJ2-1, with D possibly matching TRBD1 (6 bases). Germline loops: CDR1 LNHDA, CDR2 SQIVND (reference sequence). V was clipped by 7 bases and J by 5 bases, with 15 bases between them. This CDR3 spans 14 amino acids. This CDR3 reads CASTLGGPNNEQFF. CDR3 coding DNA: TGTGCCAGTACTCTAGGGGGACCCAACAATGAGCAGTTCTTC.

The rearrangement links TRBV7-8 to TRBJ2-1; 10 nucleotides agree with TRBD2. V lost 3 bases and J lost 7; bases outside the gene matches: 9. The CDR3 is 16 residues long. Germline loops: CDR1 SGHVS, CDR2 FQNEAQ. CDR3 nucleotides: TGTGCCAGCAGCTTTTCCGGGACTAGCGAGTGGAATGAGCAGTTCTTC. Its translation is CASSFSGTSEWNEQFF.